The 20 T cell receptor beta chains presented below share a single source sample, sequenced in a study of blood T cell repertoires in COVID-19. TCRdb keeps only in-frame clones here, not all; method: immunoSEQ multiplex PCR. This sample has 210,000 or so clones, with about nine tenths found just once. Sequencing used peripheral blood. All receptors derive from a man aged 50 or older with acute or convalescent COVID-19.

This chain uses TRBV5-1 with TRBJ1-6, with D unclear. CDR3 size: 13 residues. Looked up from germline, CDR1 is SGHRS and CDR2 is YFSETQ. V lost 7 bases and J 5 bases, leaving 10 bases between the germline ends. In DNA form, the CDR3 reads TGCGCCAGCGGGCCAGGCCATAATTCACCCCTCCACTTT. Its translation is CASGPGHNSPLHF.

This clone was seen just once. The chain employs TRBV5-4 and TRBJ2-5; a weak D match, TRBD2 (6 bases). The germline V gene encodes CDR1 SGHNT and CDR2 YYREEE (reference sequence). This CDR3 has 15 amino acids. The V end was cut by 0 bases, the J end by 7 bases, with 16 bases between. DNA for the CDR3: TGTGCCAGCAGCTTGGCGGGACTGGCGCGGGGGACCCAGTACTTC. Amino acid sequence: CASSLAGLARGTQYF. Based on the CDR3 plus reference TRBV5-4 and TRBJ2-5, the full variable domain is ETGVTQSPTHLIKTRGQQVTLRCSSQSGHNTVSWYQQALGQGPQFIFQYYREEENGRGNFPPRFSGLQFPNYSSELNVNALELDDSALYLCASSLAGLARGTQYFGPGTRLLVL.

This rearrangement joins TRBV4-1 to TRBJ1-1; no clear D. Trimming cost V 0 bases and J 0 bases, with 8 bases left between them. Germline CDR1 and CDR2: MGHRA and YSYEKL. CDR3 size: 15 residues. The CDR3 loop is CASSQEGGVNTEAFF. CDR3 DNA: TGCGCCAGCAGCCAAGAAGGCGGGGTGAACACTGAAGCTTTCTTT.

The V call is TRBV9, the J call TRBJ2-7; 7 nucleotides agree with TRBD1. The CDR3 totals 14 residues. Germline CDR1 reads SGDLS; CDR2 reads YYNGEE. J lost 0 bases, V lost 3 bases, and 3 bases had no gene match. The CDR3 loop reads CASSADRLSYEQYF. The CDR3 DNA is TGTGCCAGCAGCGCGGACAGGCTCTCCTACGAGCAGTACTTC.

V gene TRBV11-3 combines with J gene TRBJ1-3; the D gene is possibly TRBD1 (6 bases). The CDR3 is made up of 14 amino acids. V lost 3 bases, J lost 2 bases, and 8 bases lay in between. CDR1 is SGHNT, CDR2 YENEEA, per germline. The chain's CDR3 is CASSLTGAGNTIYF. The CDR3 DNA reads TGTGCCAGCAGCTTGACAGGTGCTGGAAACACCATATATTTT.

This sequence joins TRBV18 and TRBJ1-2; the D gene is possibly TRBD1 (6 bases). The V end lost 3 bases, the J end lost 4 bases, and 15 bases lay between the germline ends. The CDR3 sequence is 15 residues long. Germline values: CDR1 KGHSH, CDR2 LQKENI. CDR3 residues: CASSPGRGQGYGYTF. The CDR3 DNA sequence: TGTGCCAGCTCACCGGGGCGGGGGCAAGGCTATGGCTACACCTTC.

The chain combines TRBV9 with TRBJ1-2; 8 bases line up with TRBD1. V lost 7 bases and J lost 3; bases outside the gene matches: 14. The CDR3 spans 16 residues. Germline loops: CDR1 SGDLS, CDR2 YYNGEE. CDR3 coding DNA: TGTGCCAGCCGTCGTGGAACAGGGGGAGACTACTATGGCTACACCTTC. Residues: CASRRGTGGDYYGYTF.

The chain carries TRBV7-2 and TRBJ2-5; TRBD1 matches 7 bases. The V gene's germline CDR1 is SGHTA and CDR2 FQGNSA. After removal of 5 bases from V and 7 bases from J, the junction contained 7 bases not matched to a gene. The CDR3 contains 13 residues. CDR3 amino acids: CASSRTGELTQYF. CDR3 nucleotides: TGTGCCAGCAGCAGAACAGGGGAGTTGACCCAGTACTTC.

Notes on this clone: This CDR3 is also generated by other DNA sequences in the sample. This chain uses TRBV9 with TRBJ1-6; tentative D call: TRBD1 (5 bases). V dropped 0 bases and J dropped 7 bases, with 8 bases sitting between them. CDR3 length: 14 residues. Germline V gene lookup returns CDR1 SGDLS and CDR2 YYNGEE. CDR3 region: CASSVGQRNSPLHF. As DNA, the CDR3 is TGTGCCAGCAGCGTAGGACAGAGGAATTCACCCCTCCACTTT. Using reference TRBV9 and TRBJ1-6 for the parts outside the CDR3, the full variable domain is DSGVTQTPKHLITATGQRVTLRCSPRSGDLSVYWYQQSLDQGLQFLIQYYNGEERAKGNILERFSAQQFPDLHSELNLSSLELGDSALYFCASSVGQRNSPLHFGNGTRLTVT.

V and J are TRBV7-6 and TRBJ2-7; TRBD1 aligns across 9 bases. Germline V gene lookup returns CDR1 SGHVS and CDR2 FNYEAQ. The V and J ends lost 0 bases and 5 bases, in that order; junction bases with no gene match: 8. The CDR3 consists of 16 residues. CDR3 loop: CASSLAVAGTGNEQYF. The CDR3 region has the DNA TGTGCCAGCAGCTTAGCCGTAGCCGGGACAGGGAACGAGCAGTACTTC.

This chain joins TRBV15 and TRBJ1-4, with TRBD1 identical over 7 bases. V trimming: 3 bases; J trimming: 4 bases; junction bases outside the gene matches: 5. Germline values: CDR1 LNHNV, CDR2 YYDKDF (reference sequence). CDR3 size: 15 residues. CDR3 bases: TGTGCCACCAGCAGTCGGACAGGACGTAATGAAAAACTGTTTTTT. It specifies CATSSRTGRNEKLFF.

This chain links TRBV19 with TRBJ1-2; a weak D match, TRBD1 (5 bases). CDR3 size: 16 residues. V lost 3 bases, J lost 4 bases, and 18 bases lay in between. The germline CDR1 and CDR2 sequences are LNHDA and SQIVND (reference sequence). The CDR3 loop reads CASSIPPGGMGYGYTF. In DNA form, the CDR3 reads TGTGCCAGTAGTATCCCCCCCGGGGGGATGGGCTATGGCTACACCTTC.

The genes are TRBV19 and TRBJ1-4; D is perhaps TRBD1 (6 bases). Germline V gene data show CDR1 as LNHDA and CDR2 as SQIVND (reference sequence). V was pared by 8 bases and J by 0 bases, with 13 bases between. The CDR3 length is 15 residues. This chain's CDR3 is CASGGADATNEKLFF. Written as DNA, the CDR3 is TGTGCCAGTGGGGGGGCTGATGCAACTAATGAAAAACTGTTTTTT. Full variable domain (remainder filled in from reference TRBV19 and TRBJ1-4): DGGITQSPKYLFRKEGQNVTLSCEQNLNHDAMYWYRQDPGQGLRLIYYSQIVNDFQKGDIAEGYSVSREKKESFPLTVTSAQKNPTAFYLCASGGADATNEKLFFGSGTQLSVL.

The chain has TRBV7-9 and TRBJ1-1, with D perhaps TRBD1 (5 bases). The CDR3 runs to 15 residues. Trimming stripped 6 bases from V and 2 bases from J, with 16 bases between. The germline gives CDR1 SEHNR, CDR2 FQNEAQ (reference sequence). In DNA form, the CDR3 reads TGTGCCAGCAGGAAAGGGCAGGGCCCCAACACTGAAGCTTTCTTT. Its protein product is CASRKGQGPNTEAFF. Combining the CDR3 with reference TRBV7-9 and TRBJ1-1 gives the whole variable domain DTGVSQNPRHKITKRGQNVTFRCDPISEHNRLYWYRQTLGQGPEFLTYFQNEAQLEKSRLLSDRFSAERPKGSFSTLEIQRTEQGDSAMYLCASRKGQGPNTEAFFGQGTRLTVV.

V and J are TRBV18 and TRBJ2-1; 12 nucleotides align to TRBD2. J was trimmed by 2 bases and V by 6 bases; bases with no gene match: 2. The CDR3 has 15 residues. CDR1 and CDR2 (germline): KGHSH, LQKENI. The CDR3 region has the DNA TGTGCCAGCTCGCTAGCGGGGGGGCCCTACAATGAGCAGTTCTTC. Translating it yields CASSLAGGPYNEQFF.

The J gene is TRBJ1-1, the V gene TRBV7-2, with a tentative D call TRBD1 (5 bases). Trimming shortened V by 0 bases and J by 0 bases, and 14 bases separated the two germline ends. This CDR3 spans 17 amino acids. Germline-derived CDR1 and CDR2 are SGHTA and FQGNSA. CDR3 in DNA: TGTGCCAGCAGCTTAGCAGGGCAGGGAGGTTTGAACACTGAAGCTTTCTTT. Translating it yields CASSLAGQGGLNTEAFF. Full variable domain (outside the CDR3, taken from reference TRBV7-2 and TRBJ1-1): GAGVSQSPSNKVTEKGKDVELRCDPISGHTALYWYRQSLGQGLEFLIYFQGNSAPDKSGLPSDRFSAERTGGSVSTLTIQRTQQEDSAVYLCASSLAGQGGLNTEAFFGQGTRLTVV.

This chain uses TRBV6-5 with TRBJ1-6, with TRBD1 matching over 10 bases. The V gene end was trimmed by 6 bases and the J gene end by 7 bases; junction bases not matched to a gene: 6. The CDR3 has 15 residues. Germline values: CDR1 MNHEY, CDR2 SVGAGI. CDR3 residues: CASRPDRGLNSPLHF. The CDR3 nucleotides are TGTGCCAGCAGGCCGGACAGGGGGTTGAATTCACCCCTCCACTTT.

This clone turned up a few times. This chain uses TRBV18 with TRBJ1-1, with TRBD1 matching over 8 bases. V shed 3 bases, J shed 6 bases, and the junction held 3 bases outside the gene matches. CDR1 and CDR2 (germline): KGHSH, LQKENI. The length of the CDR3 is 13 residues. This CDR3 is CASSPDRASEAFF. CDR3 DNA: TGTGCCAGCTCACCGGACAGGGCTTCTGAAGCTTTCTTT. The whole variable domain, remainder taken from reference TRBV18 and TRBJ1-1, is NAGVMQNPRHLVRRRGQEARLRCSPMKGHSHVYWYRQLPEEGLKFMVYLQKENIIDESGMPKERFSAEFPKEGPSILRIQQVVRGDSAAYFCASSPDRASEAFFGQGTRLTVV.

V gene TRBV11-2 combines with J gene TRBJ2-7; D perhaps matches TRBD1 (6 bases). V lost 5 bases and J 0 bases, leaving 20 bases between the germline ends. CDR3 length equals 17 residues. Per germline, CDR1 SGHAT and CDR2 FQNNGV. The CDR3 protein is CASSPIIRQGISYEQYF. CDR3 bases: TGTGCCAGCAGCCCGATTATACGGCAGGGGATCTCCTACGAGCAGTACTTC.

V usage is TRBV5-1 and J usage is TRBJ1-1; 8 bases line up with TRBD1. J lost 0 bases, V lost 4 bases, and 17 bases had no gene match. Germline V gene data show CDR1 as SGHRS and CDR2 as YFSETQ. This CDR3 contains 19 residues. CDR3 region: CASSRGTGRISTMNTEAFF. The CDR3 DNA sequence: TGCGCCAGCAGCCGAGGGACAGGACGAATTTCCACCATGAACACTGAAGCTTTCTTT. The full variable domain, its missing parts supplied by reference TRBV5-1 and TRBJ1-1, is KAGVTQTPRYLIKTRGQQVTLSCSPISGHRSVSWYQQTPGQGLQFLFEYFSETQRNKGNFPGRFSGRQFSNSRSEMNVSTLELGDSALYLCASSRGTGRISTMNTEAFFGQGTRLTVV.